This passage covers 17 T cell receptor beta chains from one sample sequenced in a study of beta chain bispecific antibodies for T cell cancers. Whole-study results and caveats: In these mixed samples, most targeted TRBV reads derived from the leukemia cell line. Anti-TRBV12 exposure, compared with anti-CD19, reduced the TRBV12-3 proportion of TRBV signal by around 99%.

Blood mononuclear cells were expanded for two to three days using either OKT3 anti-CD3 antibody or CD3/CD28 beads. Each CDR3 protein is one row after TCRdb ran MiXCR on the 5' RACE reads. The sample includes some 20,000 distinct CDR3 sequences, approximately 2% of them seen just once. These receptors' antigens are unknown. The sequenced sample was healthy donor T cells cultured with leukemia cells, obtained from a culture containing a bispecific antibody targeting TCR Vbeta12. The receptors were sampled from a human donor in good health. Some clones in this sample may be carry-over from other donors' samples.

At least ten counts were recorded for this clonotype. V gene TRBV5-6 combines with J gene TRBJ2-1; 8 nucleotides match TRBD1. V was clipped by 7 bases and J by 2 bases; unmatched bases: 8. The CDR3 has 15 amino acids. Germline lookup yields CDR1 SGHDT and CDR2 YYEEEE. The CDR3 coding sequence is TGTGCCAGCGGGGGCCGACAGGGGCCCTACAATGAGCAGTTCTTC. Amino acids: CASGGRQGPYNEQFF.

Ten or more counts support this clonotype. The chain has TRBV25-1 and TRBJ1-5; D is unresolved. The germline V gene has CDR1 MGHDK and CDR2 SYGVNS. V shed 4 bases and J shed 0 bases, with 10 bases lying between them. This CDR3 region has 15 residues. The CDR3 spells CASSGGKTSNQPQHF. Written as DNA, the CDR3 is TGTGCCAGCAGTGGTGGGAAAACTAGCAATCAGCCCCAGCATTTT.

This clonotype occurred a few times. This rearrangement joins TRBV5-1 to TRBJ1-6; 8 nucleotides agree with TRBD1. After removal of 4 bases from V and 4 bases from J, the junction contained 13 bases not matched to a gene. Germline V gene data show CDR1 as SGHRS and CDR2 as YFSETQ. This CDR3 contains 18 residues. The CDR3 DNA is TGCGCCAGCAGCAGGGGATCGACAGGGGCGTCATATAATTCACCCCTCCACTTT. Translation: CASSRGSTGASYNSPLHF.

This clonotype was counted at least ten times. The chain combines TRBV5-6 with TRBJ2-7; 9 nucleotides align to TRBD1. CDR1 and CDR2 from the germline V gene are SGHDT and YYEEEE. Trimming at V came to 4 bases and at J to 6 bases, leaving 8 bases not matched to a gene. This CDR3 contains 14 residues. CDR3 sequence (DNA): TGTGCCAGCAGCATGGGGACAGGGATGCTCGAGCAGTACTTC. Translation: CASSMGTGMLEQYF.

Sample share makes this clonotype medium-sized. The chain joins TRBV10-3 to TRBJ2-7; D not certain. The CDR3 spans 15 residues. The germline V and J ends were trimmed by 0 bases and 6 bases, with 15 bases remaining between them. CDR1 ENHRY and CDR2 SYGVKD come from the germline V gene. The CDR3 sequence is CAISESGVGIREQYF. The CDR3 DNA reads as TGTGCCATCAGTGAGTCGGGTGTGGGGATACGCGAGCAGTACTTC.

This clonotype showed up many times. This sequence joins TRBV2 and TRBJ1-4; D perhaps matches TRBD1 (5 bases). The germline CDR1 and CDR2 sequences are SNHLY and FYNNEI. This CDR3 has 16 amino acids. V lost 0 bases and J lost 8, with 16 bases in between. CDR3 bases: TGTGCCAGCAGTGAAGCCCTCGGACCCGAGGGGGAAAAACTGTTTTTT. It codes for CASSEALGPEGEKLFF.

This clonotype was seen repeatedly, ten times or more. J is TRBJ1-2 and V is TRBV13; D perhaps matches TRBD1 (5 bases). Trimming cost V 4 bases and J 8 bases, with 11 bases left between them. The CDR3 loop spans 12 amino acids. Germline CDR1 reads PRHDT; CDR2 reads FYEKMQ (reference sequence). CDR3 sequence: CASSSPGGGYTF. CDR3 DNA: TGTGCCAGCAGCTCCCCCGGGGGGGGCTACACCTTC.

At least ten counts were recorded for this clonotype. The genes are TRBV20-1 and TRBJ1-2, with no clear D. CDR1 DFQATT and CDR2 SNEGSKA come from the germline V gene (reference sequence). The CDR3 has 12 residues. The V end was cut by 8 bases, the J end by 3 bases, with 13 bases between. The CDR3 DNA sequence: TGCAGTTGGTTGGAGGGATACTATGGCTACACCTTC. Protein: CSWLEGYYGYTF.

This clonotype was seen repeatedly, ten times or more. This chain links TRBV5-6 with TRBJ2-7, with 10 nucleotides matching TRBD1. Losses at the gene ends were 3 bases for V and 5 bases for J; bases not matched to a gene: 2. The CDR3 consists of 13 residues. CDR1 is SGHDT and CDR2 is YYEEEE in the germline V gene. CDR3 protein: CASSWGQGNEQYF. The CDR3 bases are TGTGCCAGCAGCTGGGGACAGGGGAACGAGCAGTACTTC. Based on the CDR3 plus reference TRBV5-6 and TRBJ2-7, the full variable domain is DAGVTQSPTHLIKTRGQQVTLRCSPKSGHDTVSWYQQALGQGPQFIFQYYEEEERQRGNFPDRFSGHQFPNYSSELNVNALLLGDSALYLCASSWGQGNEQYFGPGTRLTVT.

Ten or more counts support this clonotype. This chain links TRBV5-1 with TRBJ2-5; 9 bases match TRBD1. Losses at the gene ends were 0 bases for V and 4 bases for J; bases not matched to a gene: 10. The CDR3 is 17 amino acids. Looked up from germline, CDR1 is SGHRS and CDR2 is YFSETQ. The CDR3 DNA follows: TGCGCCAGCAGCTTGGCCAGTATCGGACAGGGGTCAGAGACCCAGTACTTC. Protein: CASSLASIGQGSETQYF.

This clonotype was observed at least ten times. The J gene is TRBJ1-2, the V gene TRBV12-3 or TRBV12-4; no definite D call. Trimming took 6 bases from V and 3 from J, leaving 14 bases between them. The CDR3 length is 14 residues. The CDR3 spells CASSPIWDDYGYTF. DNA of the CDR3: TGTGCCAGCAGCCCAATATGGGATGACTATGGCTACACCTTC.

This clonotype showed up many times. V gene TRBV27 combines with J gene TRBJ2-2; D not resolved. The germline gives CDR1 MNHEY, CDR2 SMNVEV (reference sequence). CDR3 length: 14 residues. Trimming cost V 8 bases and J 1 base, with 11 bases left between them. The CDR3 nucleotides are TGTGCCAGCTCCCGTATTAGGAACACCGGGGAGCTGTTTTTT. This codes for CASSRIRNTGELFF.

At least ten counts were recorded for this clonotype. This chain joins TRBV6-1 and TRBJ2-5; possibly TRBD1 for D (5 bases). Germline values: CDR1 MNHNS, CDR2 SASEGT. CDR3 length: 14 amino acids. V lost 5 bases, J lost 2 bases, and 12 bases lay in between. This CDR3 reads CASSLLTAQETQYF. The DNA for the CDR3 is TGTGCCAGCAGTCTATTGACAGCTCAAGAGACCCAGTACTTC.

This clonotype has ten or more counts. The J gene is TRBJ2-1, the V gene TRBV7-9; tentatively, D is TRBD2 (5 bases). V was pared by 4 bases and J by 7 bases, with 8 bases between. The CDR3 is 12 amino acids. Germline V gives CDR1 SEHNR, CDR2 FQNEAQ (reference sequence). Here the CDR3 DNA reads TGTGCCAGCAGCTGGTCGGGGAATGAGCAGTTCTTC. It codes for CASSWSGNEQFF.

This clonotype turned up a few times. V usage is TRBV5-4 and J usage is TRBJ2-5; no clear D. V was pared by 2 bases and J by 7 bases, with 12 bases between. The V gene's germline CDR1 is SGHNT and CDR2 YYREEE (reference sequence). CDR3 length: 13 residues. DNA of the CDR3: TGTGCCAGCAGCTTTGGACCGCCGGGGACCCAGTACTTC. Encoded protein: CASSFGPPGTQYF.

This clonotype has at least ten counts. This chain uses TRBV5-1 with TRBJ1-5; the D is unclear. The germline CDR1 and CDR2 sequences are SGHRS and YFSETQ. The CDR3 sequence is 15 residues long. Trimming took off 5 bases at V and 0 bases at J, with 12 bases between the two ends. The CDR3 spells CASRASVDSNQPQHF. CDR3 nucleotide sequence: TGCGCCAGCAGAGCCTCCGTAGATAGCAATCAGCCCCAGCATTTT.

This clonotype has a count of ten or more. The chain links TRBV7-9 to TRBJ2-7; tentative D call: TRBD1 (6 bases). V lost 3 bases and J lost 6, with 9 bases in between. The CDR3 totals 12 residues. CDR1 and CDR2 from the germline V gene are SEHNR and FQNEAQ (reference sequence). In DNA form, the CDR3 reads TGTGCCAGCAGCTTCCAGGGGATCGAGCAGTACTTC. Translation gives CASSFQGIEQYF.